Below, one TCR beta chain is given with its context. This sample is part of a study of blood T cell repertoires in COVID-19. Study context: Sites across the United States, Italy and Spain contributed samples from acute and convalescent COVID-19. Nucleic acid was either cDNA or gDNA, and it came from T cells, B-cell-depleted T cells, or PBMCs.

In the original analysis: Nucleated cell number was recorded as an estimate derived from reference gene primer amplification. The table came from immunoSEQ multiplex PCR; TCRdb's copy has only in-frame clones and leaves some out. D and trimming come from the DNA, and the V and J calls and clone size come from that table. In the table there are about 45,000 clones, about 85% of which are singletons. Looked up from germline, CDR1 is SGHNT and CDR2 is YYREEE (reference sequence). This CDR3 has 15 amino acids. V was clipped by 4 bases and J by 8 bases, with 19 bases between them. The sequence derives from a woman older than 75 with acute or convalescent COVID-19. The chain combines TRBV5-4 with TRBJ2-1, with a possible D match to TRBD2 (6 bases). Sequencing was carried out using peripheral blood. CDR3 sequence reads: CASSPFNVREDEQFF. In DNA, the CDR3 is TGTGCCAGCAGCCCGTTTAACGTCAGGGAGGATGAGCAGTTCTTC.